This T cell receptor (beta chain) was found in a study of cytomegalovirus exposure and HLA in healthy donors (dated by TCRdb to about 2017). Concerning the study at large: An earlier analysis of about 530 of the donors reported 250 to 350 Gb of sequence data and 117 million unique TCR beta sequences obtained from around 170 million T cells. An early release that covered about 640 HLA-typed donors contained approximately 320 gigabases of sequencing data and about 84 million unique TCR sequences. The genetic ancestry cluster associated with self-reported Caucasian donors included roughly four fifths of the 398 genotyped donors. The study aimed to test whether signatures of past pathogen exposure could be identified by cataloging public T cell receptors. Using immunosequencing, the study profiled T cell repertoires from around 680 subjects and related those repertoires to cytomegalovirus serostatus. Besides the first cohort of approximately 710 subjects, a separate validation cohort made up of roughly 120 different subjects was used. The study combined high-throughput TCR immunosequencing, statistical association of individual TCRs with disease status, and machine learning to predict cytomegalovirus infection status. In a later analysis, previously published TCR beta repertoires from 600 to 850 donors were re-analyzed and high-resolution HLA genotyping was added so that TCR occurrence patterns could be studied. In the later analysis, no new phenotypic data were used to find candidate immune exposures; instead, reliance was placed on TCR beta sequences and their occurrence across donors. In an earlier analysis of more than 550 of the donors, high-throughput TCR beta sequencing was used to judge whether each TCR beta V gene segment behaved as functional or pseudogenic. Donor age, sex, ethnicity and CMV serostatus were compiled alongside the repertoire data. A later genetic analysis took genome-wide SNP genotypes for about 55% of the roughly 670 donors and used that subset as a discovery cohort. All discovery cohort repertoires had been generated on a single sequencing platform. Class I and class II HLA loci were covered by the typing at four-digit resolution. The number of donors typed differed by locus, with roughly 620-640 for A, B, C, DRB1 and DQB1, around 500 for DQA1, 600 to 610 for DPA1, and some 440 for DPB1. Roughly 5 DR-DQ haplotypes were handled as single units for association and clustering, since linkage in the cohort was strong. Among some 410 genotyped donors of the cohort, an average of 235,054 unique TCR beta nucleotide sequences were sequenced per donor, roughly 18% of them non-productive. The paper's findings and limits, for the study overall: Because the 87-base-pair reads could not distinguish some IMGT-functional V segments, including TRBV6-2 and TRBV6-3, those segments were excluded. Correlated functional status among segregating V segments might be attributable to linkage disequilibrium, but an unknown experimental factor could not be ruled out. According to a later genetic analysis, donors in an Asian-associated ancestry cluster had fewer N-insertions in productive TCRs than the roughly 660-donor mean. In both the original and validation cohorts, the classifier was reported to diagnose cytomegalovirus status with high specificity and sensitivity. A further reported finding was that TCR beta sequences accurately predicted the HLA-A and HLA-B alleles for most subjects in the first cohort. Specific HLA alleles were associated with over 15,000 TCR beta sequences at a false discovery rate of 0.05 in a later analysis. The cohort was sequenced for TCR beta chains only, and without alpha or paired-chain data the features that could be detected were limited. Assigning TCR associations to individual alleles was difficult when HLA alleles, especially DR and DQ, strongly co-occurred. According to a later analysis, TCR association rates differed among HLA loci, with DRB1 alleles showing the most associated TCRs and HLA-C alleles showing the fewest. An association between a missense DCLRE1C variant and V-gene and J-gene trimming of TCR beta chains was found in a later genetic analysis and replicated in an independent cohort. Because HLA typing was missing for some donors at each locus, association tests included only the typed subset. It was suggested by the authors that the approach could potentially be generalized to other disease states and immunological phenotypes. In vitro tests confirmed that a few of the cytomegalovirus-associated TCR beta chains recognize cytomegalovirus antigens. A cluster of highly shared sequence variants was judged likely to be a technical artifact of the sequencing pipeline. The study gave a list of about 150 TCR beta chains associated with cytomegalovirus. The presence/absence analyses assumed that sequencing depth was roughly uniform across donors, and that assumption may not be true. In an earlier analysis of about 600 of the donors, most TCR beta V segments appeared in productive rearrangements about 87% or about 30% of the time, broadly matching IMGT annotations. A later analysis found that most CMV-associated TCR beta chains appeared HLA-restricted, with HLA associations seemingly driven largely by CMV exposure. Across donors, most TCR sequences were observed very rarely, whereas some public TCRs were present in many individuals. CMV serostatus was the only immune exposure information available for the cohort. Roughly 15 rarely observed V segments, including chromosome 9 orphons, were excluded from the earlier analysis of about 610 of the donors because counts were too low. In a later analysis, HLA-associated TCR beta chains showed more clonal expansion and lower generation probabilities than non-associated chains that were equally common. In a later analysis, several top co-occurrence clusters were reported to appear linked to parvovirus B19, influenza, CMV and Epstein-Barr virus.

The CDR3 goes from the cysteine to the phenylalanine over 14 residues. The entry retains the CDR3 DNA only, 42 bases that are in frame from base 1. Reading the germline V gene gives CDR1 MGHDK and CDR2 SYGVNS. The germline ends are 13 bases apart after V is trimmed by 7 bases and J by 1 base. The receptor library was made with the immunoSEQ multiplex PCR assay. The multiplex PCR relied on a mix of 60 forward primers for TCR Vbeta segments and 13 reverse primers for TCR Jbeta segments. The CDR3 region of rearranged TCR beta genes was amplified from genomic DNA with a multiplex PCR assay. On the Illumina HiSeq System, the amplified TCR beta libraries were sequenced as 87-base-pair reads. As for the original processing: A later analysis tallied roughly 76 million unique TCR beta chains across the 700 or so repertoires, and some 10 million of those chains were shared by two or more donors. Raw reads were error-corrected and collapsed into unique sequences by a nearest-neighbor algorithm in which closely related sequences were merged to remove PCR and sequencing errors. To assign V, D and J gene segments, CDR3 sequences were aligned to IMGT reference sequences. Each retained sequence needed at least a six-nucleotide match to both a V gene segment and a J gene segment. A rearrangement counted as productive if the CDR3 had no stop codons and remained in frame with V and J, and every other rearrangement counted as non-productive. CDR3 was defined by IMGT convention, running from the second conserved V-encoded cysteine to the conserved J-encoded phenylalanine. Sequences without an unambiguous match to a single V gene segment were excluded from the earlier analysis of 450 to 750 of the donors. In an earlier analysis of 500 to 750 of the donors, V segments were called functional above 56.7% productive rearrangements and were called segregating when the between-donor standard deviation exceeded 5%. A statistical classification framework was built for diagnosing cytomegalovirus status from the catalog of TCR beta chain sequences. In a later analysis, TCR nucleotide sequences were compared against IMGT/GENE-DB human TR gene sequences so that V and J genes could be assigned. The TCRdist pipeline was used in a later analysis to assign CDR3 sequences and most-parsimonious VDJ recombination scenarios. In a later analysis, every TCR beta chain was defined by the combination of its CDR3 amino acid sequence and its V-gene family, and reads without a unique V-gene family were dropped. As a way to deal with suspected cross-contamination and a sequencing artifact, a later analysis dropped hundreds of nucleotide sequences that were highly shared and had low generation probability. For each public chain, a later analysis derived a clonal expansion index from normalized ranks of inferred template counts within each repertoire. In a later analysis, generation probabilities were computed using a VDJ recombination model fitted to out-of-frame rearrangements, and the results were checked against IGoR. In a later analysis, TCR-TCR, TCR-HLA and TCR-CMV co-occurrence was scored with hypergeometric tests, and a repertoire-size bias correction was applied to TCR pairs. A later analysis estimated false discovery rates by permuting HLA or CMV assignments 20 times. In a later analysis, co-occurring TCRs were grouped using DBSCAN, and TCRdist sequence similarity was added for clustering within HLA-allele-positive subsets. For co-occurrence clustering, repertoires with fewer than 30,000 or more than 120,000 public chains were excluded, along with a handful of repertoires with anomalous nucleotide sharing. Imported from immuneACCESS, the table was reduced by TCRdb to in-frame sequences with V and J called. These copies leave out some clones; in studies compared against another copy, an unresolved V gene accounts for under half, and the cause of the remainder is not known. The D gene and trimming were derived from the DNA, and the V and J assignments and clone size from that table. Recorded for this sample are about 190,000 clones; over 70% of them occurred a single time. 1.2% of the sample comes from the top ten.

The cohort comprised some 730 healthy bone marrow donors. All cohort members were sampled while nominally healthy, although unrecorded immune exposures were likely present. The donor was CMV seronegative and was included in the group of several hundred seronegative cohort members. Every donor gave a peripheral blood sample, and the peripheral blood mononuclear cells from that sample were used for TCR beta sequencing. The Qiagen DNeasy Blood Extraction Kit was used to extract genomic DNA from the blood cell samples. As to this clone: No cognate antigen has been identified for it. Base qualities were left out, and no much larger clone turns up one base away.

This sequence was found in a boy younger than 10 in good health and CMV-seronegative. The sequence joins TRBV25-1 to TRBJ2-5, with the D gene not confidently named. The material sequenced was PBMCs. The CDR3 sequence is CASTPHVGQETQYF. The sequenced DNA: TGTGCCAGCACTCCCCACGTCGGCCAAGAGACCCAGTACTTC.